Following are 8 T cell receptor beta chains from one sample sequenced in a study of blood T cell repertoires in COVID-19. TCRdb's copy holds only in-frame clones and misses some; the assay was immunoSEQ multiplex PCR. The table lists 150,000 to 200,000 clones, 86% of them singletons, with roughly 0.99% in the top ten. Sequenced: peripheral blood. The origin of the receptors is a man in his late teens or twenties with acute or convalescent COVID-19.

The chain employs TRBV7-9 and TRBJ1-1; tentative D call: TRBD1 (6 bases). Trimming stripped 1 base from V and 5 bases from J, with 20 bases between. The germline V gene has CDR1 SEHNR and CDR2 FQNEAQ (reference sequence). The CDR3 has 17 amino acids. The CDR3 nucleotides are TGTGCCAGCAGCTTAGGGCCAGGGGTCCGCAAGGGGACTGAAGCTTTCTTT. Its protein is CASSLGPGVRKGTEAFF.

The table lists this clone with a few counts. J is TRBJ1-6 and V is TRBV2, with a possible D match to TRBD1 (6 bases). This CDR3 region has 15 residues. CDR1 is SNHLY, CDR2 FYNNEI, per germline. V lost 6 bases and J 7 bases, leaving 16 bases between the germline ends. The CDR3 DNA follows: TGTGCCAGCAGCGTAGAAGGACAGAAAAATTCACCCCTCCACTTT. Residues: CASSVEGQKNSPLHF.

J is TRBJ2-1 and V is TRBV2; the match to TRBD2 covers 10 bases. The V gene end was trimmed by 1 base and the J gene end by 6 bases; junction bases not matched to a gene: 3. Germline CDR1 and CDR2: SNHLY and FYNNEI. This CDR3 is built from 15 residues. The CDR3 DNA reads as TGTGCCAGCAGTGAAGTACTAGCGGGGACCAATGAGCAGTTCTTC. It translates to CASSEVLAGTNEQFF. Filled out from reference TRBV2 and TRBJ2-1, the complete variable domain reads EPEVTQTPSHQVTQMGQEVILRCVPISNHLYFYWYRQILGQKVEFLVSFYNNEISEKSEIFDDQFSVERPDGSNFTLKIRSTKLEDSAMYFCASSEVLAGTNEQFFGPGTRLTVL.

The chain carries TRBV24-1 and TRBJ2-1; 8 bases agree with TRBD1. V dropped 4 bases and J dropped 6; count of bases not matched to a gene: 7. The V gene's germline CDR1 is KGHDR and CDR2 SFDVKD. The CDR3 spans 15 residues. The CDR3 nucleotides read TGTGCCACCAGTGAAAGGACAGGGTCAGGCAATGAGCAGTTCTTC. It translates to CATSERTGSGNEQFF.

There are a few counts of this clone. The chain combines TRBV7-9 with TRBJ2-7; TRBD2 matches 11 bases. Germline CDR1 and CDR2: SEHNR and FQNEAQ (reference sequence). Trimming took 1 base from V and 3 from J; bases not matched to a gene: 2. The CDR3 spans 15 residues. The CDR3: CASSLGLAGGYEQYV. CDR3 in DNA: TGTGCCAGCAGCTTAGGGCTAGCGGGGGGCTACGAGCAGTACGTC.

The genes are TRBV28 and TRBJ2-1, with TRBD2 matching 12 bases. From germline, CDR1 is MDHEN and CDR2 SYDVKM. V was clipped by 5 bases and J by 4 bases; unmatched bases: 0. CDR3 length: 14 amino acids. In DNA form, the CDR3 reads TGTGCCAGCAGTCTAGCGGGGGGGTACAATGAGCAGTTCTTC. Amino acid sequence: CASSLAGGYNEQFF.

The V call is TRBV5-8, the J call TRBJ1-1, with 10 bases matching TRBD1. The CDR3 consists of 14 residues. The junction had 4 bases not matched to a gene; V was cut back by 2 bases and J by 6 bases. Germline CDR1 SGHTS, CDR2 YDEGEE. Written as DNA, the CDR3 is TGTGCCAGCAGCTTAGGGACAGGGGTCCCTGAAGCTTTCTTT. It translates to CASSLGTGVPEAFF.

CDR3 bases: TGTGCCAGCAGCTTAGCGACTAGCGGGGGGGCCTTCCAAGAGACCCAGTACTTC. Translating gives CASSLATSGGAFQETQYF. This sequence joins TRBV7-8 and TRBJ2-5; 14 bases match TRBD2. The CDR3 has 18 residues. CDR1 and CDR2 (germline): SGHVS, FQNEAQ. V dropped 0 bases and J dropped 1; count of bases not matched to a gene: 4. Combining the CDR3 with reference TRBV7-8 and TRBJ2-5 gives the whole variable domain GAGVSQSPRYKVAKRGQDVALRCDPISGHVSLFWYQQALGQGPEFLTYFQNEAQLDKSGLPSDRFFAERPEGSVSTLKIQRTQQEDSAVYLCASSLATSGGAFQETQYFGPGTRLLVL.